These T cell receptor beta chains were read from a single sample in a study of Ad26.COV2.S vaccination and SARS-CoV-2 variants. The method was immunoSEQ multiplex PCR; TCRdb's version includes in-frame clones alone and lacks a portion of them. In the table there are about 350,000 clones, 90% to 95% of which are singletons. The material sequenced was peripheral blood, taken after recovery from COVID-19. The receptor source for this set is a human donor who had recovered from COVID-19. CDR3s include the opening cysteine and the closing phenylalanine or tryptophan. The order of the fields is J gene, clone size, D gene, V gene, CDR3 DNA, CDR3 protein. The D gene is left open where the match is weak. The size of a clone is reported for some rows only, either as once, few or many, or as a class for expanded clones.

j_gene: TRBJ2-3
abundance: NA
d_gene: NA
v_gene: TRBV21-1
CDR3nt: TGTGCCAGCAGCCCCGGGCCCCGCACAGATACGCAGTATTTT
CDR3aa: CASSPGPRTDTQYF

j_gene: TRBJ2-2
abundance: few
d_gene: TRBD1
v_gene: TRBV2
CDR3nt: TGTGCCAGCAGTTCCGGACAGGGGGACACCGGGGAGCTGTTTTTT
CDR3aa: CASSSGQGDTGELFF

j_gene: TRBJ2-5
abundance: NA
d_gene: NA
v_gene: TRBV14
CDR3nt: TGTGCCAGCAGCCAAGTGGGGGCCGGATGGAAGACCCAGTACTTC
CDR3aa: CASSQVGAGWKTQYF

j_gene: TRBJ1-1
abundance: NA
d_gene: TRBD1
v_gene: TRBV9
CDR3nt: TGTGCCAGCAGCGTTCGGGACAGGGTAGGGGTCACTGAAGCTTTCTTT
CDR3aa: CASSVRDRVGVTEAFF

j_gene: TRBJ2-7
abundance: NA
d_gene: TRBD1
v_gene: TRBV27
CDR3nt: TGTGCCAGCAGAGGACAGGGGAATACCTACGAGCAGTACTTC
CDR3aa: CASRGQGNTYEQYF

j_gene: TRBJ2-5
abundance: NA
d_gene: TRBD2
v_gene: TRBV6-2/TRBV6-3
CDR3nt: TGTGCCAGCAGTTTCGGACTAGCGGGGGGGGAGACCCAGTACTTC
CDR3aa: CASSFGLAGGETQYF

j_gene: TRBJ1-3
abundance: NA
d_gene: NA
v_gene: TRBV9
CDR3nt: TGTGCCAGCAGCGTAGGACCTAGAAACACCATATATTTT
CDR3aa: CASSVGPRNTIYF

j_gene: TRBJ2-6
abundance: once
d_gene: NA
v_gene: TRBV5-1
CDR3nt: TGCGCCAGCAGCTTGACAGCTAGCTCTGGGGCCAACGTCCTGACTTTC
CDR3aa: CASSLTASSGANVLTF

j_gene: TRBJ2-7
abundance: NA
d_gene: NA
v_gene: TRBV6-6
CDR3nt: TGTGCCAGCAGCCCAAGCTCCTACGAGCAGTACTTC
CDR3aa: CASSPSSYEQYF

j_gene: TRBJ1-4
abundance: NA
d_gene: TRBD1
v_gene: TRBV5-1
CDR3nt: TGCGCCAGCAGCTTGGCTACGGGACAGGGTGGTGAAAAACTGTTTTTT
CDR3aa: CASSLATGQGGEKLFF

j_gene: TRBJ1-2
abundance: NA
d_gene: NA
v_gene: TRBV2
CDR3nt: TGTGCCAGCAGTGAAGCGCCCCAGTGGGGGGCGGCATATAACTATGGCTACACCTTC
CDR3aa: CASSEAPQWGAAYNYGYTF

j_gene: TRBJ2-7
abundance: NA
d_gene: NA
v_gene: TRBV7-9
CDR3nt: TGTGCCAGCAGCGCAACCCTCTACGAGCAGTACTTC
CDR3aa: CASSATLYEQYF

j_gene: TRBJ1-1
abundance: NA
d_gene: TRBD1
v_gene: TRBV27
CDR3nt: TGTGCCAGCAGCCCCCCGGACAGGCGTCTGAACACTGAAGCTTTCTTT
CDR3aa: CASSPPDRRLNTEAFF

j_gene: TRBJ2-1
abundance: NA
d_gene: NA
v_gene: TRBV5-1
CDR3nt: TGCGCCAGCAGCTTGGACAGGTCCCCCTACAATGAGCAGTTCTTC
CDR3aa: CASSLDRSPYNEQFF

j_gene: TRBJ1-2
abundance: NA
d_gene: NA
v_gene: TRBV6-5
CDR3nt: TGTGCCAGCAGGTATCGGGGGCCAGGCTTTGGCTACACCTTC
CDR3aa: CASRYRGPGFGYTF

j_gene: TRBJ2-6
abundance: NA
d_gene: TRBD1
v_gene: TRBV6-4
CDR3nt: TGTGCCAGCAGTGAGGGGACAGGGGCTGGGGCCAACGTCCTGACTTTC
CDR3aa: CASSEGTGAGANVLTF

j_gene: TRBJ2-5
abundance: NA
d_gene: NA
v_gene: TRBV6-2/TRBV6-3
CDR3nt: TGTGCCAGCAGTGCATATCGAGAGACCCAGTACTTC
CDR3aa: CASSAYRETQYF

j_gene: TRBJ2-3
abundance: NA
d_gene: TRBD2
v_gene: TRBV9
CDR3nt: TGTGCCAGCAGCGTAGAGGTTGGAGCGGGGGGCATCACAGATACGCAGTATTTT
CDR3aa: CASSVEVGAGGITDTQYF

j_gene: TRBJ1-1
abundance: NA
d_gene: NA
v_gene: TRBV7-6
CDR3nt: TGTGCCAGCAGCCAAGGGGACACTGAAGCTTTCTTT
CDR3aa: CASSQGDTEAFF

j_gene: TRBJ1-6
abundance: once
d_gene: NA
v_gene: TRBV9
CDR3nt: TGTGCCAGCGGGGGACCGTATTCCTATAATTCACCCCTCCACTTT
CDR3aa: CASGGPYSYNSPLHF

j_gene: TRBJ1-1
abundance: NA
d_gene: TRBD1
v_gene: TRBV27
CDR3nt: TGTGCCAGCAGTTCGACAGGGGGCGGCCTCACTGAAGCTTTCTTT
CDR3aa: CASSSTGGGLTEAFF

j_gene: TRBJ1-6
abundance: NA
d_gene: TRBD1
v_gene: TRBV11-3
CDR3nt: TGTGCCAGCAGCTTGGGGACAGGGAATTCACCCCTCCACTTT
CDR3aa: CASSLGTGNSPLHF

j_gene: TRBJ2-1
abundance: NA
d_gene: TRBD1
v_gene: TRBV7-9
CDR3nt: TGTGCCAGCAGCCAAGGACAGGGATACGACAATGAGCAGTTCTTC
CDR3aa: CASSQGQGYDNEQFF

j_gene: TRBJ2-7
abundance: NA
d_gene: NA
v_gene: TRBV6-5
CDR3nt: TGTGCCAGCAGGGCGGGACTCTCCTACGAGCAGTACTTC
CDR3aa: CASRAGLSYEQYF

j_gene: TRBJ1-2
abundance: NA
d_gene: NA
v_gene: TRBV14
CDR3nt: TGTGCCAGCAGCCTAGACTTTAACTATGGCTACACCTTC
CDR3aa: CASSLDFNYGYTF

j_gene: TRBJ2-3
abundance: NA
d_gene: NA
v_gene: TRBV7-9
CDR3nt: TGTGCCAGCAGCTCCACAGATACGCAGTATTTT
CDR3aa: CASSSTDTQYF

j_gene: TRBJ1-2
abundance: NA
d_gene: TRBD1
v_gene: TRBV7-3
CDR3nt: TGTGCCAGCAGCTCGACAGGGAGGGATGGCTACACCTTC
CDR3aa: CASSSTGRDGYTF

j_gene: TRBJ1-2
abundance: NA
d_gene: NA
v_gene: TRBV6-2/TRBV6-3
CDR3nt: TGTGCCAGCAGTTCGCCCGGGGGATATGGCTACACCTTC
CDR3aa: CASSSPGGYGYTF

j_gene: TRBJ1-2
abundance: NA
d_gene: NA
v_gene: TRBV7-9
CDR3nt: TGTGCCAGCAGCTTAGAAGGGGCCGGGCGAGGCTACACCTTC
CDR3aa: CASSLEGAGRGYTF

j_gene: TRBJ1-5
abundance: NA
d_gene: TRBD1
v_gene: TRBV19
CDR3nt: TGTGCCAGTAGGACGGGACAGGGAAGCAATCAGCCCCAGCATTTT
CDR3aa: CASRTGQGSNQPQHF

j_gene: TRBJ2-3
abundance: NA
d_gene: NA
v_gene: TRBV9
CDR3nt: TGTGCCAGCAGCGATATCTCGGATACGCAGTATTTT
CDR3aa: CASSDISDTQYF

j_gene: TRBJ2-2
abundance: NA
d_gene: NA
v_gene: TRBV2
CDR3nt: TGTGCCAGCAGTGTTCGAAACAGGGAGAACACCGGGGAGCTGTTTTTT
CDR3aa: CASSVRNRENTGELFF

j_gene: TRBJ1-1
abundance: NA
d_gene: NA
v_gene: TRBV6-5
CDR3nt: TGTGCCAGCAGTTCCCAAGGGAACACTGAAGCTTTCTTT
CDR3aa: CASSSQGNTEAFF

j_gene: TRBJ1-1
abundance: once
d_gene: NA
v_gene: TRBV27
CDR3nt: TGTGCCAGCGCGGGGGACACTGAAGCTTTCTTT
CDR3aa: CASAGDTEAFF

j_gene: TRBJ2-6
abundance: NA
d_gene: TRBD1
v_gene: TRBV18
CDR3nt: TGTGCCAGCTCATCCGCCGCAGGGGGCCCGTCTGGGGCCAACGTCCTGACTTTC
CDR3aa: CASSSAAGGPSGANVLTF

j_gene: TRBJ2-7
abundance: NA
d_gene: TRBD1
v_gene: TRBV19
CDR3nt: TGTGCCAGTAACCAGGGGGCAACCTACGAGCAGTACTTC
CDR3aa: CASNQGATYEQYF

j_gene: TRBJ2-1
abundance: once
d_gene: NA
v_gene: TRBV7-9
CDR3nt: TGTGCCAGCAGCCTCCCCACGGGGTTGGTCGGTGAGCAGTTCTTC
CDR3aa: CASSLPTGLVGEQFF

j_gene: TRBJ1-2
abundance: once
d_gene: NA
v_gene: TRBV6-5
CDR3nt: TGTGCCAGCAGTTACTCTGGGGTCACGACCTATGGCTACACCTTC
CDR3aa: CASSYSGVTTYGYTF

j_gene: TRBJ2-5
abundance: NA
d_gene: NA
v_gene: TRBV18
CDR3nt: TGTGCCAGCTCACGGGCAGTGGCAGGGGAGACCCAGTACTTC
CDR3aa: CASSRAVAGETQYF

j_gene: TRBJ2-1
abundance: NA
d_gene: NA
v_gene: TRBV7-9
CDR3nt: TGTGCCAGCAGCCCTCTCGATGAGCAGTTCTTC
CDR3aa: CASSPLDEQFF

j_gene: TRBJ1-2
abundance: NA
d_gene: TRBD1
v_gene: TRBV10-3
CDR3nt: TGTGCCATTTCCGGGACAGGGGGCGGTGGCTACACCTTC
CDR3aa: CAISGTGGGGYTF

j_gene: TRBJ2-7
abundance: NA
d_gene: TRBD1
v_gene: TRBV5-3
CDR3nt: TGTGCCAGAAGCGCATGCCACCGGGACAGGGGGTTCCCCGAGCAGTACTTC
CDR3aa: CARSACHRDRGFPEQYF

j_gene: TRBJ1-1
abundance: NA
d_gene: NA
v_gene: TRBV9
CDR3nt: TGTGCCAGCAGCGTAGGAGACCCACAGGGCACGAACACTGAAGCTTTCTTT
CDR3aa: CASSVGDPQGTNTEAFF

j_gene: TRBJ2-4
abundance: once
d_gene: TRBD2
v_gene: TRBV7-2
CDR3nt: TGTGCCAGCAGCTTGGCTAGCGGGGAAAACATTCAGTACTTC
CDR3aa: CASSLASGENIQYF

j_gene: TRBJ1-5
abundance: NA
d_gene: NA
v_gene: TRBV5-6
CDR3nt: TGTGCCAGCAGCTCGGAATTTAGCAATCAGCCCCAGCATTTT
CDR3aa: CASSSEFSNQPQHF

j_gene: TRBJ2-7
abundance: NA
d_gene: TRBD1
v_gene: TRBV6-5
CDR3nt: TGTGCCAGCAGTTACCAGGGACAGGGAGCCTACGAGCAGTACTTC
CDR3aa: CASSYQGQGAYEQYF

j_gene: TRBJ2-2
abundance: once
d_gene: NA
v_gene: TRBV6-6
CDR3nt: TGTGCCAGCAGGCCTACTAACACCGGGGAGCTGTTTTTT
CDR3aa: CASRPTNTGELFF

j_gene: TRBJ1-4
abundance: NA
d_gene: NA
v_gene: TRBV19
CDR3nt: TGTGCCAGTAGTCCCCGACGGCCCCGGGATGAAAAACTGTTTTTT
CDR3aa: CASSPRRPRDEKLFF

j_gene: TRBJ1-1
abundance: NA
d_gene: TRBD1
v_gene: TRBV6-1
CDR3nt: TGTGCCAGCAGTGATAGACAGGGAAATAAGGAAGCTTTCTTT
CDR3aa: CASSDRQGNKEAFF

j_gene: TRBJ2-2
abundance: NA
d_gene: NA
v_gene: TRBV5-4
CDR3nt: TGTGCCAGCAGCCCCACCTCCCTAAGGGTCGCCGGGGAGCTGTTTTTT
CDR3aa: CASSPTSLRVAGELFF

j_gene: TRBJ2-3
abundance: NA
d_gene: TRBD2
v_gene: TRBV5-4
CDR3nt: TGTGCCAGCAGCCAACCAATAGCGGGGGGCCCCGCAGATACGCAGTATTTT
CDR3aa: CASSQPIAGGPADTQYF

j_gene: TRBJ1-5
abundance: NA
d_gene: NA
v_gene: TRBV9
CDR3nt: TGTGCCAGCAGCGACGGGACGTTGGGTAGCAATCAGCCCCAGCATTTT
CDR3aa: CASSDGTLGSNQPQHF

j_gene: TRBJ2-4
abundance: NA
d_gene: NA
v_gene: TRBV7-9
CDR3nt: TGTGCCAGCAGCTTAGTGGAGGGATCCAAAAACATTCAGTACTTC
CDR3aa: CASSLVEGSKNIQYF

j_gene: TRBJ2-1
abundance: NA
d_gene: TRBD2
v_gene: TRBV7-7
CDR3nt: TGTGCTAGCAGCCCGGGGGGGGCAGGAGAAGGTGAGCAGTTCTTC
CDR3aa: CASSPGGAGEGEQFF

j_gene: TRBJ2-1
abundance: NA
d_gene: TRBD1
v_gene: TRBV5-6
CDR3nt: TGTGCCACCCAGATCCAGGGGGTAGGTGAGCAGTTCTTC
CDR3aa: CATQIQGVGEQFF

j_gene: TRBJ2-3
abundance: once
d_gene: NA
v_gene: TRBV16
CDR3nt: TGTGCCAGCGGCCGGTCCTCTAGCACAGATACGCAGTATTTT
CDR3aa: CASGRSSSTDTQYF

j_gene: TRBJ1-2
abundance: NA
d_gene: NA
v_gene: TRBV18
CDR3nt: TGTGCCAGCTCACCCATCCGGGATGGAGGCTATGGCTACACCTTC
CDR3aa: CASSPIRDGGYGYTF

j_gene: TRBJ2-7
abundance: few
d_gene: NA
v_gene: TRBV7-9
CDR3nt: TGTGCCAGCAGCTTCCAAGGACAGGGACTAACCTACGAGCAGTACTTC
CDR3aa: CASSFQGQGLTYEQYF